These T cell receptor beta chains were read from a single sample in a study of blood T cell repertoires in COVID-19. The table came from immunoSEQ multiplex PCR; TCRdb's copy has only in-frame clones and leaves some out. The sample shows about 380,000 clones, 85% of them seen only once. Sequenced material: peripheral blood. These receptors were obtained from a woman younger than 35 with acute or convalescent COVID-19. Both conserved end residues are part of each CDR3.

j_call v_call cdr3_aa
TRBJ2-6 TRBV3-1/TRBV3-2 CASSQDPAGFSGANVLTF
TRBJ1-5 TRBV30 CAWSAGGRQPQHF
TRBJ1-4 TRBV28 CASSHGGSTNEKLFF
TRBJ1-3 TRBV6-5 CASSYDPGKGNTIYF
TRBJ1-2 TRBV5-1 CASSVLGGSNGYTF
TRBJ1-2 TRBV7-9 CASSPGTGDYGYTF
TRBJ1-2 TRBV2 CASSGQGVVYGYTF
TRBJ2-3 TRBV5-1 CASSAGTSGRANTDTQYF
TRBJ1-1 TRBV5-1 CASSLGARYTEAFF
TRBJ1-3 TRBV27 CASSRGDGTVFGNTIYF
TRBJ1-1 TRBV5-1 CASSSVWDRGITEAFF
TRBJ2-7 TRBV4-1 CASSLDPGTKSSYEQYF
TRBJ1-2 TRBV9 CASSAAQGGGWGYTF
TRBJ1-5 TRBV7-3 CASSLTESSNQPQHF
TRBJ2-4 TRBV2 CASSPSGNIQYF
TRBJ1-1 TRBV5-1 CASSQGMNTEAFF
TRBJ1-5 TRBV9 CASSVGGINQPQHF
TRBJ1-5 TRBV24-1 CATSDSRQGRQPQHF
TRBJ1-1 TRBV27 CASSRAGTPEAFF
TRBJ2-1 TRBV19 CASSISKGQGGNYNEQFF
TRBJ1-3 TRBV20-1 CSASAILSGNTIYF
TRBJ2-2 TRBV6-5 CASSYLGTGNTGELFF
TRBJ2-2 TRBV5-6 CASSTPGQGPTGELFF
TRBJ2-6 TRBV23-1 CASSQSSGQGSGANVLTF
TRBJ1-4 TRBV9 CASSEGRQGNEKLFF
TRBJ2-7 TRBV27 CASSSPGSSYEQYF
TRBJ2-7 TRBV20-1 CSASDSPLVYEQYF
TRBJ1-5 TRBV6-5 CASSTGGSGNQPQHF
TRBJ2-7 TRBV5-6 CASSPGWGAYEQYF
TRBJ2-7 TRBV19 CASSIRPGRYEQYF
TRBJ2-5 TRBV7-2 CASSLLRGAGETQYF
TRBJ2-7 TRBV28 CASKASGGLSYEQYF